This TCR beta chain was obtained from a study of T cells in Graves' hyperthyroidism and ophthalmopathy. This CDR3 has 14 residues. In germline, CDR1 is MNHNS, CDR2 SASEGT. Trimming took 5 bases from V and 1 from J, leaving 11 bases between them. Researchers amplified the TCR beta CDR3 regions from RNA transcripts. TCR CDR3 regions were first amplified by RT-PCR with HTBI primers. TCRdb reanalysed the multiplex PCR reads using MiXCR and keeps one entry per CDR3 protein. The table has 250,000 or so distinct CDR3 sequences, 16% seen once. This clonotype was counted many times. Input material: blood. The receptor was isolated from a young woman with Graves' ophthalmopathy. This rearrangement joins TRBV6-1 to TRBJ1-2; D remains unclear. CDR3 in amino acids: CASSTTYDNYGYTF. DNA for the CDR3: TGTGCCAGCAGTACAACTTACGATAACTATGGCTACACCTTC.